The 11 T cell receptor beta chains listed next were all sequenced from one sample in a study of T cells in Graves' hyperthyroidism and ophthalmopathy. Authors of the study amplified TCR beta CDR3 regions from RNA transcripts. First-round RT-PCR with HTBI primers amplified the TCR CDR3 region. Via MiXCR, TCRdb re-called the multiplex PCR reads, giving one row per CDR3 protein. The sample comprises hundreds of thousands of distinct CDR3 sequences, roughly 32% of which are singletons, and around 30% rests with the top ten. Sequenced material: blood. Every receptor here comes from a middle-aged woman with Graves' hyperthyroidism.

This rearrangement joins TRBV20-1 to TRBJ1-5, with D hard to call. CDR3 length: 13 amino acids. Trimming removed 0 bases from V and 6 bases from J, with 9 bases in between. Germline loops: CDR1 DFQATT, CDR2 SNEGSKA (reference sequence). In DNA, the CDR3 is TGCAGTGCTAGAGATAAGAGTAGTCAGCCCCAGCATTTT. It yields the protein CSARDKSSQPQHF.

The rearrangement joins TRBV28 to TRBJ1-1, with 8 bases aligning to TRBD1. The CDR3 is 16 amino acids. The germline V gene has CDR1 MDHEN and CDR2 SYDVKM. J gave up 0 bases and V 5 bases, and 8 bases lay outside the gene matches. The CDR3: CASSTGGTNMNTEAFF. CDR3 DNA: TGTGCCAGCAGTACAGGGGGAACGAACATGAACACTGAAGCTTTCTTT.

CDR3 sequence reads: CASSLVRLEAFF. The CDR3 region has the DNA TGTGCCAGCAGCTTAGTTCGGCTTGAAGCTTTCTTT. The rearrangement uses TRBV7-2 and TRBJ1-1; D gene uncertain. The CDR3 contains 12 residues. Deletions cut 1 base from V and 7 bases from J, with 7 bases between. Looked up from germline, CDR1 is SGHTA and CDR2 is FQGNSA.

This chain joins TRBV20-1 and TRBJ2-7; 11 nucleotides line up with TRBD1. The CDR3 totals 14 residues. V lost 6 bases to trimming and J lost 4 bases; unmatched junction nucleotides: 8. From germline, CDR1 is DFQATT and CDR2 SNEGSKA (reference sequence). The DNA of the CDR3 is TGCAGTGCGCCAGACGGGGACAGGGGGTACGAGCAGTACTTC. Translation: CSAPDGDRGYEQYF.

This clonotype turned up a few times. The rearrangement uses TRBV5-1 and TRBJ1-3; 7 bases are shared with TRBD1. This CDR3 comprises 16 residues. Per the germline V gene, CDR1 is SGHRS and CDR2 is YFSETQ. Trimming cost V 2 bases and J 2 bases; bases outside gene matches: 7. The CDR3 loop is CASSLSQGLTGNTIYF. The CDR3 coding sequence is TGCGCCAGCAGCTTATCACAGGGGCTAACTGGAAACACCATATATTTT. Looking up the rest from reference TRBV5-1 and TRBJ1-3 gives the full variable domain: KAGVTQTPRYLIKTRGQQVTLSCSPISGHRSVSWYQQTPGQGLQFLFEYFSETQRNKGNFPGRFSGRQFSNSRSEMNVSTLELGDSALYLCASSLSQGLTGNTIYFGEGSWLTVV.

This clonotype was detected many times. The chain links TRBV7-2 to TRBJ1-6; TRBD1 might be the D (6 bases). The CDR3 runs to 16 residues. The V end lost 0 bases, the J end lost 7 bases, and 13 bases lay between the germline ends. Germline lookup yields CDR1 SGHTA and CDR2 FQGNSA. The CDR3 sequence is CASSLAGGAGNSPLHF. CDR3 DNA sequence: TGTGCCAGCAGCTTAGCCGGGGGCGCGGGGAATTCACCCCTCCACTTT. Variable domain in full (rest from reference TRBV7-2 and TRBJ1-6): GAGVSQSPSNKVTEKGKDVELRCDPISGHTALYWYRQSLGQGLEFLIYFQGNSAPDKSGLPSDRFSAERTGGSVSTLTIQRTQQEDSAVYLCASSLAGGAGNSPLHFGNGTRLTVT.

The DNA for the CDR3 is TGTGCCAGCAGGTCGGCTTTCTCTGGAAACACCATATATTTT. This sequence encodes CASRSAFSGNTIYF. V usage is TRBV12-3 or TRBV12-4 and J usage is TRBJ1-3; the D is unclear. Trimming removed 6 bases from V and 0 bases from J, with 9 bases in between. The CDR3 contains 14 residues.

As concerns this clonotype: This may arise from a read error, as a much more abundant clone is one base away. CDR3 nucleotides: TGTGCCAGCAGACCCCGGGACAGGATGAACACTGAAGCTTCCTTT. Its translation: CASRPRDRMNTEASF. The chain links TRBV7-9 to TRBJ1-1, with 8 positions matching TRBD1. Germline V lookup: CDR1 SEHNR, CDR2 FQNEAQ (reference sequence). The CDR3 consists of 15 residues.

Details on this clonotype: The junction departs from germline at one end; a sequencing error may be responsible. The chain uses TRBV5-1 and TRBJ2-2; the D gene is possibly TRBD1 (6 bases). Germline V gene lookup returns CDR1 SGHRS and CDR2 YFSETQ. CDR3 length equals 16 residues. CDR3 in DNA: TGCGCCAGCAGCCAGGAGCCGGGACAAAACACCGGGGAGCTCTTTTTT. Its protein product is CASSQEPGQNTGELFF.

This clonotype was picked up many times. The chain carries TRBV29-1 and TRBJ1-2; no reliable D call. This CDR3 spans 12 amino acids. CDR1 and CDR2 (germline): SQVTM, ANQGSEA. V shed 7 bases and J shed 3 bases, with 12 bases lying between them. The CDR3 reads CSAVITDYGYTF. In DNA form, the CDR3 reads TGCAGCGCCGTAATAACCGACTATGGCTACACCTTC.

The rearrangement links TRBV20-1 to TRBJ2-7, with 9 bases that match TRBD1. Trimming at V came to 0 bases and at J to 3 bases, leaving 3 bases not matched to a gene. This CDR3 is built from 14 residues. Germline values: CDR1 DFQATT, CDR2 SNEGSKA (reference sequence). DNA of the CDR3: TGCAGTGCTAGAGACCGGGACAGGGTCTACGAGCAGTACTTC. It encodes CSARDRDRVYEQYF.